Presented here are 29 T cell receptor beta chains from one specimen sequenced in a study of identifying expanded T cells in peripheral blood. Profiling relied on immunoSEQ multiplex PCR, and the TCRdb table lists in-frame clones only, not all of them. The sample comprises approximately 110,000 clones, around 89% of which are singletons, and 16% rests with the top ten. The sample taken for sequencing was blood. The receptors were gathered from a person aged 18-70 years in good health.

The chain's CDR3 is CASSQVGSPPQETQYF. DNA of the CDR3: TGCGCCAGCAGCCAAGTAGGGAGCCCTCCCCAAGAGACCCAGTACTTC. The chain combines TRBV4-1 with TRBJ2-5; tentative D call: TRBD2 (5 bases). Germline V lookup: CDR1 MGHRA, CDR2 YSYEKL. The CDR3 covers 16 residues. V was shortened by 1 base and J by 1 base, with 13 bases between the two germline ends.

Of note for this clone: The same CDR3 is also encoded by other DNA sequences in this sample. The chain joins TRBV5-1 to TRBJ2-5; D is uncertain. The CDR3 has 12 residues. Germline V lookup: CDR1 SGHRS, CDR2 YFSETQ. Deletions cut 0 bases from V and 2 bases from J, with 2 bases between. In DNA, the CDR3 is TGCGCCAGCAGCTTGGAACAAGAGACCCAGTACTTC. This translates into CASSLEQETQYF.

The rearrangement uses TRBV6-5 and TRBJ2-3; 9 positions agree with TRBD2. In germline, CDR1 is MNHEY, CDR2 SVGAGI. Losses at the gene ends were 5 bases for V and 1 base for J; bases not matched to a gene: 1. This CDR3 region has 14 residues. The CDR3 DNA reads TGTGCCAGCAGTCGCGGGGGGGGCACAGATACGCAGTATTTT. This encodes CASSRGGGTDTQYF.

The chain is built from TRBV18 and TRBJ1-2; D is unresolved. The CDR3 is 13 residues long. V shed 3 bases and J shed 3 bases, with 8 bases lying between them. Germline V gives CDR1 KGHSH, CDR2 LQKENI. CDR3 region: CASSPEEDYGYTF. In DNA form, the CDR3 reads TGTGCCAGCTCACCGGAGGAGGACTATGGCTACACCTTC.

In this sample, this clone turned up once. This rearrangement joins TRBV5-1 to TRBJ1-3; no reliable D call. The germline V gene has CDR1 SGHRS and CDR2 YFSETQ. The CDR3 is 16 residues long. The V end lost 1 base, the J end lost 2 bases, and 13 bases lay between the germline ends. The CDR3 sequence: CASSLNIRPPGNTIYF. CDR3 sequence (DNA): TGCGCCAGCAGCTTGAATATTCGCCCGCCTGGAAACACCATATATTTT.

This clone occurred once. The J gene is TRBJ2-1, the V gene TRBV6-5, with D hard to call. Germline CDR1 is MNHEY and CDR2 is SVGAGI. The CDR3 extends over 14 amino acids. Trimming took 6 bases from V and 0 from J, leaving 9 bases between them. The CDR3 region has the DNA TGTGCCAGCAGCAAGATTAGCTCCTACAATGAGCAGTTCTTC. Translating gives CASSKISSYNEQFF.

This chain uses TRBV7-2 with TRBJ2-7, with TRBD1 identical over 10 bases. Unmatched junction bases numbered 3, after V lost 1 base and J lost 3 bases. Germline-derived CDR1 and CDR2 are SGHTA and FQGNSA. The CDR3 length is 15 residues. CDR3 residues: CASSLEGQGYYEQYF. CDR3 nucleotide sequence: TGTGCCAGCAGCTTAGAGGGACAGGGGTACTACGAGCAGTACTTC.

The chain combines TRBV7-2 with TRBJ1-4; D perhaps matches TRBD1 (6 bases). This CDR3 region has 13 residues. The V and J ends lost 5 bases and 4 bases respectively, with 8 bases between them. Per germline, CDR1 SGHTA and CDR2 FQGNSA. DNA of the CDR3: TGTGCCAGCAGCGGACAGATTAATGAAAAACTGTTTTTT. It is translated as CASSGQINEKLFF.

The J gene is TRBJ1-2, the V gene TRBV6-1; 7 bases match TRBD1. With V trimmed by 5 bases and J by 5 bases, 2 bases remained unmatched. Germline values: CDR1 MNHNS, CDR2 SASEGT. The CDR3 has 12 amino acids. CDR3 loop: CASSPTGYGYTF. For the CDR3, the DNA is TGTGCCAGCAGTCCGACAGGGTATGGCTACACCTTC.

The chain employs TRBV12-5 and TRBJ2-1; D is uncertain. With 6 bases removed from V and 0 bases from J, the gap between germline ends came to 18 bases. The CDR3 has 17 residues. Germline V lookup: CDR1 LGHNT, CDR2 FRNRAP. In DNA, the CDR3 is TGTGCTAGTGGCCCACCCGACGTCGCGAGCTCCTACAATGAGCAGTTCTTC. It yields the protein CASGPPDVASSYNEQFF.

The chain has TRBV27 and TRBJ1-1; D uncertain. V was pared by 5 bases and J by 3 bases, with 13 bases between. Germline CDR1 MNHEY, CDR2 SMNVEV (reference sequence). CDR3 length: 14 amino acids. CDR3 region: CASSTRHDYTEAFF. The DNA for the CDR3 is TGTGCCAGCAGTACCAGACACGACTACACTGAAGCTTTCTTT.

The chain employs TRBV7-9 and TRBJ2-3; 8 bases agree with TRBD1. The CDR3 is 15 residues long. After removal of 1 base from V and 1 base from J, the junction contained 1 base not matched to a gene. Germline V lookup: CDR1 SEHNR, CDR2 FQNEAQ (reference sequence). This chain's CDR3 is CASSLEGQGTDTQYF. CDR3 in DNA: TGTGCCAGCAGCTTAGAGGGACAGGGCACAGATACGCAGTATTTT.

J is TRBJ1-3 and V is TRBV7-2; possible D gene TRBD1, 6 bases. The V gene's germline CDR1 is SGHTA and CDR2 FQGNSA. V lost 2 bases and J 0 bases, leaving 17 bases between the germline ends. The CDR3 extends over 18 amino acids. The CDR3 reads CASSLMGGLIFSGNTIYF. CDR3 nucleotide sequence: TGTGCCAGCAGCTTAATGGGGGGCTTGATTTTCTCTGGAAACACCATATATTTT.

The V and J genes are TRBV23-1 and TRBJ2-1; D gene uncertain. TRBV23-1 falls under the ORF class, with uncertain function. This CDR3 has 14 residues. The germline V and J ends were trimmed by 0 bases and 9 bases, with 12 bases remaining between them. CDR3 sequence reads: CASSQSYMESEQFF. The CDR3 region has the DNA TGCGCCAGCAGTCAATCATATATGGAGTCTGAGCAGTTCTTC.

The chain is built from TRBV2 and TRBJ2-5; TRBD1 agrees at 9 bases. From germline, CDR1 is SNHLY and CDR2 FYNNEI. The CDR3 consists of 19 residues. The V segment lost 6 bases and the J segment 5 bases; nucleotides outside the gene matches: 22. The CDR3 loop is CASRHTTGTGSFRVETQYF. The CDR3 DNA is TGTGCCAGCAGACACACGACCGGGACAGGGAGTTTTCGGGTCGAGACCCAGTACTTC.

This chain joins TRBV4-1 and TRBJ1-1; D is possibly TRBD1 (5 bases). The CDR3 sequence is 15 residues long. Germline CDR1 is MGHRA and CDR2 is YSYEKL. V gave up 0 bases and J gave up 11 bases, with 19 bases separating them. The DNA for the CDR3 is TGCGCCAGCAGCCAAGATCGGTGGCAGGGCGATTCGGCTTTCTTT. Amino acids: CASSQDRWQGDSAFF.

This chain connects TRBV19 to TRBJ1-5; 7 bases map to TRBD1. V lost 4 bases and J lost 5; bases outside the gene matches: 17. This CDR3 is built from 18 residues. Germline V CDR1 and CDR2: LNHDA, SQIVND (reference sequence). For the CDR3, the DNA is TGTGCCAGTAGTACGAACGGACAGGCCCCGGGGGTTTATCAGCCCCAGCATTTT. This translates into CASSTNGQAPGVYQPQHF. Drawing the rest from reference TRBV19 and TRBJ1-5, the complete variable domain is DGGITQSPKYLFRKEGQNVTLSCEQNLNHDAMYWYRQDPGQGLRLIYYSQIVNDFQKGDIAEGYSVSREKKESFPLTVTSAQKNPTAFYLCASSTNGQAPGVYQPQHFGDGTRLSIL.

The chain employs TRBV9 and TRBJ2-7, with a possible D match to TRBD2 (5 bases). CDR3 length equals 14 residues. CDR1 and CDR2 from the germline V gene are SGDLS and YYNGEE. Trimming pared 0 bases from V and 2 bases from J, leaving 9 bases between. The DNA of the CDR3 is TGTGCCAGCAGCGTAGCTGGAGGTCCCTACGAGCAGTACTTC. This encodes CASSVAGGPYEQYF.

This clone was seen a single time. This rearrangement joins TRBV7-8 to TRBJ2-7, with 7 bases lining up with TRBD1. The V gene's germline CDR1 is SGHVS and CDR2 FQNEAQ. Trimming removed 4 bases from V and 4 bases from J; junction bases left unmatched: 7. The CDR3 covers 14 residues. CDR3 protein: CASSSRQGSYEQYF. In DNA, the CDR3 is TGTGCCAGCAGCTCCCGACAGGGATCGTACGAGCAGTACTTC.

The J gene is TRBJ2-1, the V gene TRBV5-1; 11 positions agree with TRBD2. The junction had 8 bases not matched to a gene; V was cut back by 4 bases and J by 5 bases. The CDR3 spans 16 residues. CDR1 is SGHRS, CDR2 YFSETQ, per germline. CDR3 protein: CASSGSSGGRNNEQFF. DNA for the CDR3: TGCGCCAGCAGCGGATCTAGCGGGGGGCGCAACAATGAGCAGTTCTTC.

This clone appeared a single time. The genes are TRBV9 and TRBJ2-1; tentatively, D is TRBD2 (5 bases). V shed 4 bases and J shed 0 bases, with 11 bases lying between them. This CDR3 is built from 15 residues. In germline, CDR1 is SGDLS, CDR2 YYNGEE. This chain's CDR3 is CASSLTGNSYNEQFF. In DNA, the CDR3 is TGTGCCAGCAGCCTCACGGGGAACTCCTACAATGAGCAGTTCTTC. Based on the CDR3 plus reference TRBV9 and TRBJ2-1, the full variable domain is DSGVTQTPKHLITATGQRVTLRCSPRSGDLSVYWYQQSLDQGLQFLIQYYNGEERAKGNILERFSAQQFPDLHSELNLSSLELGDSALYFCASSLTGNSYNEQFFGPGTRLTVL.

CDR3 sequence: CASSLVSTGDYGYTF. The CDR3 DNA reads as TGTGCCAGCAGCTTAGTTTCGACAGGAGACTATGGCTACACCTTC. The J gene is TRBJ1-2, the V gene TRBV7-8; tentatively, D is TRBD1 (6 bases). The CDR3 contains 15 residues. V lost 1 base, J lost 3 bases, and 12 bases lay in between. Germline CDR1 reads SGHVS; CDR2 reads FQNEAQ.

The J gene is TRBJ2-3, the V gene TRBV4-2; the D is unclear. The CDR3 spans 13 residues. Trimming left V 0 bases short and J 7 bases short, with 8 bases between. Germline V gene sequence: CDR1 LGHNA, CDR2 YNFKEQ. CDR3 in amino acids: CASSQDSWNTQYF. Here the CDR3 DNA reads TGTGCCAGCAGCCAAGACTCATGGAATACGCAGTATTTT.

CDR3 nucleotide sequence: TGTGCCAGCAGCCCCGGCGGGGGGGCCTCCAATGAGCAGTTCTTC. It translates to CASSPGGGASNEQFF. The chain combines TRBV11-2 with TRBJ2-1, with TRBD2 matching over 9 bases. CDR1 is SGHAT and CDR2 is FQNNGV in the germline V gene. This CDR3 has 15 amino acids. J was trimmed by 6 bases and V by 5 bases; bases with no gene match: 8.

The chain has TRBV9 and TRBJ2-7; D is ambiguous. The CDR3 has 14 amino acids. Trimming took off 0 bases at V and 0 bases at J, with 7 bases between the two ends. The germline V gene has CDR1 SGDLS and CDR2 YYNGEE. The CDR3 loop reads CASSVAPSSYEQYF. CDR3 sequence (DNA): TGTGCCAGCAGCGTAGCTCCAAGCTCCTACGAGCAGTACTTC.

The chain uses TRBV28 and TRBJ1-1; 10 bases map to TRBD1. The V gene's germline CDR1 is MDHEN and CDR2 SYDVKM. The CDR3 runs 17 residues. With 5 bases clipped from V and 7 bases from J, the junction kept 16 bases outside the gene matches. The CDR3 region is CASSGGTGAAMRGEAFF. CDR3 sequence (DNA): TGTGCCAGCAGTGGAGGGACAGGGGCGGCCATGAGGGGTGAAGCTTTCTTT.

The chain has TRBV5-8 and TRBJ2-2; no clear D gene. Between the trimmed V and J ends, which lost 0 bases and 6 bases, there was a span of 3 bases. Germline V gene sequence: CDR1 SGHTS, CDR2 YDEGEE. The CDR3 has 12 amino acids. The CDR3 nucleotides read TGTGCCAGCAGCTTGGCAGCCGGGGAGCTGTTTTTT. It specifies CASSLAAGELFF. The full variable domain, with the rest looked up from reference TRBV5-8 and TRBJ2-2, is EAGVTQSPTHLIKTRGQQATLRCSPISGHTSVYWYQQALGLGLQFLLWYDEGEERNRGNFPPRFSGRQFPNYSSELNVNALELEDSALYLCASSLAAGELFFGEGSRLTVL.

The V gene is TRBV21-1, the J gene TRBJ2-2. TRBV21-1 counts as a pseudogene. The CDR3 totals 14 residues. The CDR3 coding sequence is TGTGCCAGCAGCAAACATAAATCCGACGGGGAGCTGTTTTTT. Translation: CASSKHKSDGELFF.

The count of this clone is one. This sequence joins TRBV18 and TRBJ1-2; D is possibly TRBD1 (6 bases). V lost 2 bases, J lost 5 bases, and 9 bases lay in between. Per the germline V gene, CDR1 is KGHSH and CDR2 is LQKENI. The CDR3 is made up of 13 amino acids. The CDR3 DNA is TGTGCCAGCTCACCAGGGGGCGGATATGGCTACACCTTC. It encodes CASSPGGGYGYTF.